The clone carrying this TCR beta chain showed up many times. Antigen specificity is unknown. This sample stems from a study of human T cells and chemical hapten exposure. Study findings and constraints: DPC sensitization did not alter TCRs above 1 in 1000 frequency.

Before extraction, the whole blood was not fractionated, and total RNA was taken from it. MiXCR, applied by TCRdb to the 5' RACE reads, yields one record per CDR3 protein. The table lists around 82,000 distinct CDR3 sequences, 6% to 8.5% of them singletons. The V end lost 4 bases, the J end lost 2 bases, and 13 bases lay between the germline ends. This CDR3 comprises 15 residues. From germline, CDR1 is MNHEY and CDR2 SVGAGI. This sequence joins TRBV6-5 and TRBJ2-3; tentative D call: TRBD1 (5 bases). This TCR came from a male donor in good health. CDR3 residues: CASSSRTSPTDTQYF. CDR3 DNA sequence: TGTGCCAGCAGTTCCCGGACAAGCCCCACAGATACGCAGTATTTT.